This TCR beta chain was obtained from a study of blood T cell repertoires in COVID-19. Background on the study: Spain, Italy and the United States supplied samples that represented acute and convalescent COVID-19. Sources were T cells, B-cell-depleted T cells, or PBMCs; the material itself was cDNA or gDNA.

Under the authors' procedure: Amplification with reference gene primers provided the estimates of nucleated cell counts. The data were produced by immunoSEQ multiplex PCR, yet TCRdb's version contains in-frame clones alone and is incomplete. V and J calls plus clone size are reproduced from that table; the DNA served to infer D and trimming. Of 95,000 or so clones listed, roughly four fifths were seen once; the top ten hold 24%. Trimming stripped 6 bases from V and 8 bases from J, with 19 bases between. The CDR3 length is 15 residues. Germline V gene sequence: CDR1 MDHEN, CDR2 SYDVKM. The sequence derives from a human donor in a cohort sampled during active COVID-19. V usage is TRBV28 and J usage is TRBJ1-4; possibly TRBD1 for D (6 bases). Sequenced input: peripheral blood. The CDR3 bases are TGTGCCAGCAGCACTACAGGGTATGAGTCGGAAAAACTGTTTTTT. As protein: CASSTTGYESEKLFF.